These 18 T cell receptor beta chains were all obtained from the same sample, sequenced in a study of blood T cell repertoires in COVID-19. The assay was immunoSEQ multiplex PCR, and TCRdb's table has in-frame clones only and misses some. The profile shows around 500,000 clones, roughly nine tenths of them singletons. The material sequenced was PBMCs or T cells enriched from blood (not recorded which). All receptors come from a woman aged 60 to 75 who had recovered from COVID-19.

The chain joins TRBV24-1 to TRBJ2-1, with 9 bases fitting TRBD1. J gave up 7 bases and V 7 bases, and 16 bases lay outside the gene matches. The CDR3 contains 17 residues. Germline V gives CDR1 KGHDR, CDR2 SFDVKD. CDR3 DNA sequence: TGTGCCACCAGCCACCCCTCGGGACAGGGAAGGCGGAATGAGCAGTTCTTC. Protein sequence: CATSHPSGQGRRNEQFF.

The rearrangement joins TRBV30 to TRBJ1-1; 9 bases are a match to TRBD1. CDR3 length: 12 residues. V lost 7 bases, J lost 3 bases, and 3 bases stayed unmatched. Germline V gene lookup returns CDR1 GTSNPN and CDR2 SVGIG (reference sequence). CDR3 sequence reads: CALGQGHTEAFF. As DNA, the CDR3 is TGTGCCTTGGGACAGGGCCACACTGAAGCTTTCTTT. Supplemented by reference TRBV30 and TRBJ1-1, the full variable domain reads SQTIHQWPATLVQPVGSPLSLECTVEGTSNPNLYWYRQAAGRGLQLLFYSVGIGQISSEVPQNLSASRPQDRQFILSSKKLLLSDSGFYLCALGQGHTEAFFGQGTRLTVV.

Concerning this clone: An end of the junction differs from the germline gene, which may be a read error. The chain couples TRBV9 to TRBJ2-5, with TRBD2 identical over 14 bases. CDR1 is SGDLS, CDR2 YYNGEE, per germline. This CDR3 is built from 15 residues. CDR3 region: CVSSPGLAGVETQYF. Written as DNA, the CDR3 is TGTGTCAGCAGCCCGGGACTAGCGGGGGTGGAGACCCAGTACTTC. Full variable domain (missing parts from reference TRBV9 and TRBJ2-5): DSGVTQTPKHLITATGQRVTLRCSPRSGDLSVYWYQQSLDQGLQFLIQYYNGEERAKGNILERFSAQQFPDLHSELNLSSLELGDSALYFCVSSPGLAGVETQYFGPGTRLLVL.

CDR3 sequence (DNA): TGTGCCAGCAGCCGACAGATGGATGAAAAACTGTTTTTT. Its protein product is CASSRQMDEKLFF. J is TRBJ1-4 and V is TRBV6-5; D is perhaps TRBD1 (5 bases). This CDR3 has 13 amino acids. The germline CDR1 and CDR2 sequences are MNHEY and SVGAGI. V dropped 6 bases and J dropped 6 bases, with 11 bases sitting between them.

This rearrangement joins TRBV5-8 to TRBJ2-3, with D maybe TRBD2 (6 bases). V lost 6 bases and J lost 2, with 16 bases in between. The CDR3 extends over 15 amino acids. The germline V gene has CDR1 SGHTS and CDR2 YDEGEE. The CDR3 nucleotides read TGTGCCAGCATCAGAGGGACTTACCCCACAGATACGCAGTATTTT. It specifies CASIRGTYPTDTQYF.

The gene calls are TRBV6-5 and TRBJ2-7; D may be TRBD2 (5 bases). The CDR3 is 15 residues long. Looked up from germline, CDR1 is MNHEY and CDR2 is SVGAGI. V lost 7 bases and J 3 bases, leaving 19 bases between the germline ends. CDR3 DNA: TGTGCCAGCATGATTGAGGCTAGCCCCAACTACGAGCAGTACTTC. It specifies CASMIEASPNYEQYF.

This clone turned up a few times. The V call is TRBV2, the J call TRBJ1-2, with 8 bases matching TRBD1. Trimming took 7 bases from V and 4 from J; bases not matched to a gene: 2. The CDR3 is 12 residues long. CDR1 SNHLY and CDR2 FYNNEI come from the germline V gene. The CDR3 is CASKGTGYGYTF. CDR3 nucleotide sequence: TGTGCCAGCAAGGGGACAGGCTATGGCTACACCTTC.

This clone was picked up one time. This sample also contains other DNA sequences that code for the same CDR3. The rearrangement uses TRBV2 and TRBJ1-3; 7 bases match TRBD1. Looked up from germline, CDR1 is SNHLY and CDR2 is FYNNEI. CDR3 length: 13 amino acids. The V gene end was trimmed by 6 bases and the J gene end by 2 bases; junction bases not matched to a gene: 1. CDR3 protein: CASSTGAGNTIYF. CDR3 DNA: TGTGCCAGCAGCACAGGGGCTGGAAACACCATATATTTT.

The CDR3 DNA reads TGTGCCAGCAGTGAGGTTTCCGGGGTCAATGAGCAGTTCTTC. This encodes CASSEVSGVNEQFF. The V call is TRBV2, the J call TRBJ2-1; weak D call: TRBD2 (5 bases). This CDR3 region has 14 residues. Germline V gene data show CDR1 as SNHLY and CDR2 as FYNNEI. V lost 3 bases, J lost 6 bases, and 12 bases lay in between.

The J gene is TRBJ1-6, the V gene TRBV19; no firm D call. V lost 1 base and J lost 6, with 4 bases in between. The CDR3 sequence is 13 residues long. Germline V lookup: CDR1 LNHDA, CDR2 SQIVND (reference sequence). This CDR3 reads CASSIVSNSPLHF. CDR3 bases: TGTGCCAGTAGTATAGTGAGTAATTCACCCCTCCACTTT. The full variable domain, with the rest looked up from reference TRBV19 and TRBJ1-6, is DGGITQSPKYLFRKEGQNVTLSCEQNLNHDAMYWYRQDPGQGLRLIYYSQIVNDFQKGDIAEGYSVSREKKESFPLTVTSAQKNPTAFYLCASSIVSNSPLHFGNGTRLTVT.

The chain's CDR3 is CASSEARTGGNQPQHF. The CDR3 DNA is TGTGCCAGCAGTGAAGCGCGGACAGGGGGCAATCAGCCCCAGCATTTT. This chain uses TRBV2 with TRBJ1-5; TRBD1 aligns across 9 bases. This CDR3 is 16 amino acids long. The trim removed 0 bases at V and 2 bases at J, leaving 2 bases unmatched. Germline CDR1 reads SNHLY; CDR2 reads FYNNEI.

This clone was recorded only once. The rearrangement links TRBV19 to TRBJ1-5; D may be TRBD1 (6 bases). This CDR3 region has 15 residues. Germline V gene data show CDR1 as LNHDA and CDR2 as SQIVND (reference sequence). Trimming shortened V by 4 bases and J by 7 bases, and 17 bases separated the two germline ends. The CDR3 nucleotides are TGTGCCAGTAGTACGGAACAGGGCCTCGGGCAGCCCCAGCATTTT. Residues: CASSTEQGLGQPQHF.

The chain combines TRBV12-5 with TRBJ2-7; TRBD2 is a possible D gene (7 bases). Between the trimmed V and J ends, which lost 3 bases and 5 bases, there was a span of 23 bases. The CDR3 runs to 17 residues. Germline V gene lookup returns CDR1 LGHNT and CDR2 FRNRAP. This chain's CDR3 is CASGFGGGGLFTDEQYV. The CDR3 DNA sequence: TGTGCTAGTGGTTTCGGAGGGGGGGGCCTTTTTACGGACGAGCAGTACGTC.

V is TRBV7-9 and J is TRBJ1-3, with 11 bases fitting TRBD1. The germline gives CDR1 SEHNR, CDR2 FQNEAQ (reference sequence). CDR3 length equals 17 residues. Trimming took 4 bases from V and 8 from J; bases not matched to a gene: 13. The CDR3 here is CASSSLTPGQGGHTIYF. The CDR3 nucleotides are TGTGCCAGCAGCTCCTTAACCCCGGGACAGGGGGGACACACCATATATTTT. The full variable domain, in which reference TRBV7-9 and TRBJ1-3 provide the parts outside the CDR3, is DTGVSQNPRHKITKRGQNVTFRCDPISEHNRLYWYRQTLGQGPEFLTYFQNEAQLEKSRLLSDRFSAERPKGSFSTLEIQRTEQGDSAMYLCASSSLTPGQGGHTIYFGEGSWLTVV.

Notes on this clone: The same CDR3 can be traced to other DNA sequences in this sample. The chain joins TRBV19 to TRBJ2-3; TRBD2 aligns across 12 bases. CDR1 LNHDA and CDR2 SQIVND come from the germline V gene (reference sequence). The junction had 0 bases not matched to a gene; V was cut back by 1 base and J by 4 bases. CDR3 length: 15 amino acids. CDR3 nucleotides: TGTGCCAGTAGTATAGGACTAGCGGGGGCAGATACGCAGTATTTT. Amino acids: CASSIGLAGADTQYF.

This sequence joins TRBV2 and TRBJ1-5; D unclear. Germline-derived CDR1 and CDR2 are SNHLY and FYNNEI. V gave up 4 bases and J gave up 5 bases, with 9 bases separating them. The CDR3 covers 13 residues. The chain's CDR3 is CASSGNGDQPQHF. DNA of the CDR3: TGTGCCAGCAGTGGAAACGGAGATCAGCCCCAGCATTTT.

The gene calls are TRBV12-5 and TRBJ2-2; 11 bases fit TRBD2. Unmatched junction bases numbered 10, after V lost 4 bases and J lost 6 bases. CDR1 is LGHNT and CDR2 is FRNRAP in the germline V gene. This CDR3 spans 17 amino acids. CDR3 protein: CASGSIVTSGVAGELFF. CDR3 sequence (DNA): TGTGCTAGTGGTTCGATCGTGACTAGCGGGGTGGCCGGGGAGCTGTTTTTT.

The chain recombines TRBV11-2 with TRBJ1-2, with 8 bases identical to TRBD1. Germline V CDR1 and CDR2: SGHAT, FQNNGV. The CDR3 consists of 15 residues. The V and J ends lost 4 bases and 8 bases, in that order; junction bases with no gene match: 12. The CDR3 sequence is CASSWTTGGREGYTF. In nucleotides, the CDR3 is TGTGCCAGCAGCTGGACTACAGGGGGGCGTGAGGGCTACACCTTC.